This T cell receptor (beta chain) was identified during a study of T cell changes during pregnancy in multiple sclerosis (dated by TCRdb to the late 2010s). Background for the entire study: The study looked at changes in the T cell repertoire across pregnancy in women with multiple sclerosis.

With respect to this clone: There is no known antigen for this receptor. No much larger clone exists at a distance of one base, and base qualities are not known.

The germline V gene (reference sequence) provides CDR1 SGHNT and CDR2 YYREEE. At the junction V is shortened by 1 base and J by 8 bases, with 12 bases in between. The CDR3 runs 13 amino acids, cysteine and phenylalanine included. Only CDR3 DNA remains: 39 bases, in frame from the first base. The method was the immunoSEQ multiplex PCR assay. TCRdb took over this immuneACCESS table, retaining in-frame rearrangements with V and J assigned. Such tables are incomplete; in checked studies, under half of the missing clones stem from an unresolved V gene, and the remainder is unexplained. The sample has tens of thousands of clones on record, about 92% of them singletons. The ten largest clones add up to around 0.85% of the sample.

The material was peripheral blood, obtained in the first trimester of pregnancy. The rearrangement joined TRBV5-4 to TRBJ1-1; the D segment could be TRBD1, given 6 matching bases. The source is a female donor with multiple sclerosis, enrolled in a pregnancy study. The sequenced DNA is TGTGCCAGCAGCTTGTTTACAGGGCTCGAAGCTTTCTTT. Its product reads: CASSLFTGLEAFF.